This TCR beta chain was documented in a study of cytomegalovirus exposure and HLA in healthy donors. The PCR contained 60 Vbeta and 13 Jbeta primers. Generated by immunoSEQ multiplex PCR, the TCRdb table keeps only in-frame clones and is missing some. The table shows 150,000 to 200,000 clones, with roughly 82% occurring only once. This clonotype originated in a man in his fifties in good health and CMV-seropositive. Sequenced input: PBMCs.

The CDR3 is CASSYASGYNEQFF. As DNA, the CDR3 is TGTGCCAGCAGCTACGCTAGCGGATACAATGAGCAGTTCTTC. The V call is TRBV9, the J call TRBJ2-1; 7 nucleotides line up with TRBD2. The V and J ends lost 4 bases and 4 bases, in that order; junction bases with no gene match: 5. Germline CDR1 and CDR2: SGDLS and YYNGEE. The CDR3 has 14 amino acids.